This T cell receptor beta chain stems from a study of shared clonotypes between healthy human individuals. This CDR3 spans 16 amino acids. Trimming shortened V by 2 bases and J by 1 base, and 13 bases separated the two germline ends. Germline V lookup: CDR1 MNHEY, CDR2 SVGAGI. Using immunoSEQ multiplex PCR, the repertoire was profiled, and TCRdb retains in-frame clones only, with some absent. The repertoire holds about half a million clones, with approximately 82% as singletons. This receptor was taken from a woman aged 35 to 49 in good health. Some clones in this sample may be carry-over from other donors' samples. The V gene is TRBV6-5, the J gene TRBJ2-3, with D possibly matching TRBD2 (6 bases). Sequenced: PBMCs. The CDR3 DNA sequence: TGTGCCAGCAGTTACGGGGAGGCCCCAGGCACAGATACGCAGTATTTT. Amino acids: CASSYGEAPGTDTQYF.